Listed here are 20 T cell receptor beta chains from one sample, sequenced in a study of cytomegalovirus exposure and HLA in healthy donors. The PCR had 60 Vbeta and 13 Jbeta primers. The data were produced by immunoSEQ multiplex PCR, yet TCRdb's version contains in-frame clones alone and is incomplete. The sample has 150,000 or so clones; roughly 70% are singletons. The source material was PBMCs. The origin of the receptors is a young man in good health and CMV-seropositive.

This sequence joins TRBV15 and TRBJ2-5; 12 bases agree with TRBD1. The trim removed 4 bases at V and 5 bases at J, leaving 8 bases unmatched. CDR1 and CDR2 from the germline V gene are LNHNV and YYDKDF (reference sequence). The CDR3 contains 16 residues. CDR3: CATSNSGTGGVETQYF. DNA for the CDR3: TGTGCCACCAGCAACTCCGGGACAGGGGGCGTTGAGACCCAGTACTTC.

V usage is TRBV18 and J usage is TRBJ1-1; TRBD1 is a possible D gene (5 bases). CDR1 is KGHSH, CDR2 LQKENI, per germline. Trimming took off 3 bases at V and 2 bases at J, with 13 bases between the two ends. CDR3 size: 15 residues. CDR3 in DNA: TGTGCCAGCTCACCGTACAAGGGGCAAAACACTGAAGCTTTCTTT. Translated, it gives CASSPYKGQNTEAFF.

This clone was picked up one time. This chain joins TRBV4-3 and TRBJ2-7; D might be TRBD2 (7 bases). V gave up 5 bases and J gave up 5 bases, with 10 bases separating them. From germline, CDR1 is LGHNA and CDR2 YSLEER. The CDR3 length is 12 residues. CDR3 DNA: TGCGCCAGCAGCGGGGGGGGCGACGAGCAGTACTTC. Its protein is CASSGGGDEQYF.

The gene calls are TRBV6-1 and TRBJ1-1; no clear D. CDR1 MNHNS and CDR2 SASEGT come from the germline V gene. This CDR3 has 13 residues. Trimming pared 6 bases from V and 4 bases from J, leaving 12 bases between. This chain's CDR3 is CASSPRRGTEAFF. In DNA form, the CDR3 reads TGTGCCAGCAGCCCCCGGCGAGGCACTGAAGCTTTCTTT.

J is TRBJ2-5 and V is TRBV7-2; 9 bases line up with TRBD2. Germline V gene sequence: CDR1 SGHTA, CDR2 FQGNSA. The CDR3 runs 16 residues. V shed 5 bases, J shed 2 bases, and the junction held 9 bases outside the gene matches. The CDR3 DNA sequence: TGTGCCAGCAGCAGTATAGCGGGGGAGACACAAGAGACCCAGTACTTC. This gives the protein CASSSIAGETQETQYF. Using reference TRBV7-2 and TRBJ2-5 for the parts outside the CDR3, the full variable domain is GAGVSQSPSNKVTEKGKDVELRCDPISGHTALYWYRQSLGQGLEFLIYFQGNSAPDKSGLPSDRFSAERTGGSVSTLTIQRTQQEDSAVYLCASSSIAGETQETQYFGPGTRLLVL.

The chain couples TRBV4-1 to TRBJ2-3, with 7 bases identical to TRBD2. Trimming at V came to 3 bases and at J to 1 base, leaving 10 bases not matched to a gene. In germline, CDR1 is MGHRA, CDR2 YSYEKL. The CDR3 contains 17 residues. DNA for the CDR3: TGCGCCAGCAGCCATCTCGGCCGGGAGGTCGGCACAGATACGCAGTATTTT. It yields the protein CASSHLGREVGTDTQYF.

This clone has only one observation. V gene TRBV19 combines with J gene TRBJ1-2; no clear D. There are 14 residues in the CDR3. The V gene's germline CDR1 is LNHDA and CDR2 SQIVND (reference sequence). Trimming took off 6 bases at V and 5 bases at J, with 16 bases between the two ends. The CDR3 sequence: CASSGLWADYGYTF. The CDR3 DNA reads as TGTGCCAGTAGCGGCCTTTGGGCCGATTATGGCTACACCTTC.

This chain connects TRBV15 to TRBJ2-3; no definite D call. The CDR3 is made up of 14 amino acids. Looked up from germline, CDR1 is LNHNV and CDR2 is YYDKDF (reference sequence). The V gene lost 1 base and the J gene lost 3 bases, with 8 bases spanning the gap. CDR3 loop: CATSRAGLTDTQYF. CDR3 DNA: TGTGCCACCAGCAGAGCCGGGTTAACAGATACGCAGTATTTT.

This chain uses TRBV5-6 with TRBJ2-1; the D gene is possibly TRBD2 (5 bases). Germline lookup yields CDR1 SGHDT and CDR2 YYEEEE. Trimming removed 4 bases at V and 2 bases at J, with 13 bases between. The CDR3 is 15 amino acids. CDR3 loop: CASSPRAGPYNEQFF. In DNA, the CDR3 is TGTGCCAGCAGCCCGCGGGCGGGCCCCTACAATGAGCAGTTCTTC. The complete variable domain, with remaining parts taken from reference TRBV5-6 and TRBJ2-1, reads DAGVTQSPTHLIKTRGQQVTLRCSPKSGHDTVSWYQQALGQGPQFIFQYYEEEERQRGNFPDRFSGHQFPNYSSELNVNALLLGDSALYLCASSPRAGPYNEQFFGPGTRLTVL.

The genes are TRBV7-2 and TRBJ2-1, with 7 positions matching TRBD2. Germline assignment: CDR1 SGHTA and CDR2 FQGNSA. CDR3 length equals 12 residues. Unmatched junction bases numbered 3, after V lost 2 bases and J lost 11 bases. CDR3 sequence reads: CASSLPLAQQFF. CDR3 DNA sequence: TGTGCCAGCAGCTTACCACTAGCGCAGCAGTTCTTC.

V and J are TRBV10-3 and TRBJ2-7; 10 bases are shared with TRBD2. The V gene end was trimmed by 7 bases and the J gene end by 3 bases; junction bases not matched to a gene: 3. This CDR3 region has 13 residues. Per germline, CDR1 ENHRY and CDR2 SYGVKD. Here the CDR3 reads CAITSSGSYEQYF. For the CDR3, the DNA is TGTGCCATCACATCTAGCGGGAGCTACGAGCAGTACTTC.

This clone was seen just once. The genes are TRBV7-9 and TRBJ1-4; no reliable D call. Trimming shortened V by 5 bases and J by 0 bases, and 10 bases separated the two germline ends. This CDR3 has 15 residues. Looked up from germline, CDR1 is SEHNR and CDR2 is FQNEAQ (reference sequence). The CDR3 sequence: CASSVRDPTNEKLFF. The CDR3 DNA reads as TGTGCCAGCAGCGTTCGGGATCCAACTAATGAAAAACTGTTTTTT.

The gene calls are TRBV5-6 and TRBJ1-2, with TRBD1 as a possible D gene (5 bases). The V gene's germline CDR1 is SGHDT and CDR2 YYEEEE. The CDR3 is made up of 15 amino acids. V shed 4 bases and J shed 8 bases, with 21 bases lying between them. The CDR3 sequence is CASSGTGTQVKGYTF. The CDR3 DNA reads TGTGCCAGCAGCGGAACCGGGACTCAAGTCAAGGGCTACACCTTC.

The V gene is TRBV27, the J gene TRBJ2-6, with D possibly being TRBD1 (6 bases). The V and J ends lost 6 bases and 0 bases respectively, with 15 bases between them. This CDR3 is 17 amino acids long. Per the germline V gene, CDR1 is MNHEY and CDR2 is SMNVEV (reference sequence). This CDR3 is CASRLGTYVSGANVLTF. The CDR3 DNA reads as TGTGCCAGCAGATTGGGGACATATGTCTCTGGGGCCAACGTCCTGACTTTC.

This chain joins TRBV6-6 and TRBJ2-2; D is possibly TRBD1 (6 bases). CDR3 size: 16 residues. Germline V gene data show CDR1 as MNHNY and CDR2 as SVGAGI (reference sequence). The ends were cut back, 6 bases at V and 1 base at J, with 15 bases in the middle. The chain's CDR3 is CASSRQAPMNTGELFF. The CDR3 region has the DNA TGTGCCAGCAGCCGACAGGCACCGATGAACACCGGGGAGCTGTTTTTT.

The table lists this clone with a few counts. The DNA for the CDR3 is TGTGCCAGCAGGATGACAGGGGTTGCAACTAATGAAAAACTGTTTTTT. Translated: CASRMTGVATNEKLFF. The chain joins TRBV6-6 to TRBJ1-4, with TRBD1 matching 8 bases. Trimming at V came to 6 bases and at J to 0 bases, leaving 6 bases not matched to a gene. The CDR3 has 16 residues. The germline V gene encodes CDR1 MNHNY and CDR2 SVGAGI (reference sequence).

The rearrangement uses TRBV15 and TRBJ2-5; D is perhaps TRBD2 (5 bases). V was pared by 1 base and J by 11 bases, with 11 bases between. Germline-derived CDR1 and CDR2 are LNHNV and YYDKDF (reference sequence). The CDR3 contains 12 residues. The CDR3 coding sequence is TGTGCCACCAGCAGAGGAGCCCCGGGGCAGTACTTC. It encodes CATSRGAPGQYF. Variable domain in full (rest from reference TRBV15 and TRBJ2-5): DAMVIQNPRYQVTQFGKPVTLSCSQTLNHNVMYWYQQKSSQAPKLLFHYYDKDFNNEADTPDNFQSRRPNTSFCFLDIRSPGLGDTAMYLCATSRGAPGQYFGPGTRLLVL.

CDR3 sequence reads: CASSWERDREQFF. DNA for the CDR3: TGTGCCAGCAGTTGGGAGCGGGACCGTGAGCAGTTCTTC. This rearrangement joins TRBV27 to TRBJ2-1; 7 bases map to TRBD2. CDR3 length: 13 residues. Trimming at V came to 4 bases and at J to 9 bases, leaving 6 bases not matched to a gene. Looked up from germline, CDR1 is MNHEY and CDR2 is SMNVEV (reference sequence).

The rearrangement links TRBV15 to TRBJ2-1; 8 bases are a match to TRBD2. Germline lookup yields CDR1 LNHNV and CDR2 YYDKDF (reference sequence). This CDR3 contains 19 residues. The V segment lost 1 base and the J segment 0 bases; nucleotides outside the gene matches: 11. Here the CDR3 reads CATSRGRSGGPGSYNEQFF. The CDR3 DNA reads TGTGCCACCAGCAGAGGGAGAAGCGGGGGCCCCGGCTCCTACAATGAGCAGTTCTTC.

This chain uses TRBV7-9 with TRBJ1-2, with D perhaps matching TRBD1 (6 bases). The CDR3 extends over 14 amino acids. Trimming took 2 bases from V and 6 from J, leaving 13 bases between them. Germline CDR1 and CDR2: SEHNR and FQNEAQ (reference sequence). The CDR3 bases are TGTGCCAGCAGCTTATTAGGGGAGGGGGATGGCTACACCTTC. Protein product: CASSLLGEGDGYTF.